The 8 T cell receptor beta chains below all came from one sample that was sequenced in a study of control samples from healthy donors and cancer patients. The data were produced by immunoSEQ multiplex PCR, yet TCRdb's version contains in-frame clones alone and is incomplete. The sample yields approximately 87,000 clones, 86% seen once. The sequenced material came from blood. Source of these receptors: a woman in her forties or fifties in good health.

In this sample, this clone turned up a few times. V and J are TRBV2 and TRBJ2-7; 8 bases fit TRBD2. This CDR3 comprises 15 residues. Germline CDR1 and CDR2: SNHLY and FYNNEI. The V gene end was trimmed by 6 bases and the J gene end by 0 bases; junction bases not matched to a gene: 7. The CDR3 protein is CASRRLARSSYEQYF. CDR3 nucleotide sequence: TGTGCCAGCAGAAGACTAGCGAGATCCTCCTACGAGCAGTACTTC.

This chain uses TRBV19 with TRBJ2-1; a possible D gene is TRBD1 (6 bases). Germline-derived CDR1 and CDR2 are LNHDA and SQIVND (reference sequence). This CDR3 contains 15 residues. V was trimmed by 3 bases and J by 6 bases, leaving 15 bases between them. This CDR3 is CASSIMQGISNEQFF. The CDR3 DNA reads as TGTGCCAGTAGTATTATGCAGGGGATAAGCAATGAGCAGTTCTTC. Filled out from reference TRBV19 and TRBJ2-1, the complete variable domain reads DGGITQSPKYLFRKEGQNVTLSCEQNLNHDAMYWYRQDPGQGLRLIYYSQIVNDFQKGDIAEGYSVSREKKESFPLTVTSAQKNPTAFYLCASSIMQGISNEQFFGPGTRLTVL.

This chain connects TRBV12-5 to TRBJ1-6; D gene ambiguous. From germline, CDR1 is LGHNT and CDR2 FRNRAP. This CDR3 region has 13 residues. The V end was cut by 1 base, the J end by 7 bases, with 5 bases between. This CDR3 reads CASGLDLNSPLHF. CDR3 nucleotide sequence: TGTGCTAGTGGTTTGGACTTAAATTCACCCCTCCACTTT.

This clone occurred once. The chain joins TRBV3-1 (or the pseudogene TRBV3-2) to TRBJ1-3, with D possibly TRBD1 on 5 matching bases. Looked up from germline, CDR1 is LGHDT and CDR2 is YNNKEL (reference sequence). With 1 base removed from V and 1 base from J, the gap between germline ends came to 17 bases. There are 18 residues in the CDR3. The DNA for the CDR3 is TGTGCCAGCAGCCAAGGGGACTGGCTCGGTGGGTCTGGAAACACCATATATTTT. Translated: CASSQGDWLGGSGNTIYF.

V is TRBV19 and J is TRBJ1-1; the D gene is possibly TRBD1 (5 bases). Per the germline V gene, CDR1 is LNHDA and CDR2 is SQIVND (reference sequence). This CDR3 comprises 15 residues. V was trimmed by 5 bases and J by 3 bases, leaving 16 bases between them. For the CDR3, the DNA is TGTGCCAGTAGTGAAACAGGCTACTTAGACACTGAAGCTTTCTTT. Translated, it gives CASSETGYLDTEAFF.

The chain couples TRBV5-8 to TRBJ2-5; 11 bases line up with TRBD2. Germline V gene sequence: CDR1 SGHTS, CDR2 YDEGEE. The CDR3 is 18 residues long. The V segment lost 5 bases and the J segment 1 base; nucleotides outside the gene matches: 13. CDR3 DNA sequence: TGTGCCAGCAGTCGGGGGACTAGCGGATGGGGGATCCAAGAGACCCAGTACTTC. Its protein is CASSRGTSGWGIQETQYF. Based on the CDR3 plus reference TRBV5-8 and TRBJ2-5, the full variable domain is EAGVTQSPTHLIKTRGQQATLRCSPISGHTSVYWYQQALGLGLQFLLWYDEGEERNRGNFPPRFSGRQFPNYSSELNVNALELEDSALYLCASSRGTSGWGIQETQYFGPGTRLLVL.

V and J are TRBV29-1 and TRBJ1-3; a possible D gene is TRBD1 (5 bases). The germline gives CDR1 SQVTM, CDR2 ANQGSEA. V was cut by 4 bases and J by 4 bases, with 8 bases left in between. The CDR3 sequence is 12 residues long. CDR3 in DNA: TGCAGCGTTGGGGACCTGGGAAACACCATATATTTT. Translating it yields CSVGDLGNTIYF.

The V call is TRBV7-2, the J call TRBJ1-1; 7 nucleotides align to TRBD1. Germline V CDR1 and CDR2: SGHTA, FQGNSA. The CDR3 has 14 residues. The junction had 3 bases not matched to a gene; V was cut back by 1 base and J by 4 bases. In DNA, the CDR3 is TGTGCCAGCAGCTTAGGGGGACAGTTCACTGAAGCTTTCTTT. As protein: CASSLGGQFTEAFF.